These T cell receptor beta chains were read from a single sample in a study of monozygotic twins with inflammatory bowel disease. For each CDR3 protein, TCRdb gives one entry from its re-call of the 5' RACE reads, without DNA. This table lists 300,000 to 400,000 distinct CDR3 sequences. Sequenced input: blood. The source is a human donor with ulcerative colitis or Crohn's disease, or a healthy co-twin of an affected twin (not recorded which). CDR3s include the opening cysteine and the closing phenylalanine or tryptophan.

TRBV2,TRBJ1-5,CASSEALGSNQPQHF
TRBV5-4,TRBJ2-1,CASSFGGGDYNEQFF
TRBV6-1,TRBJ1-1,CASTRQGAVSEAFF
TRBV20-1,TRBJ1-1,CSAEAGVGTEAFF
TRBV7-2,TRBJ2-3,CASSLVSGPDTQYF
TRBV12-3/TRBV12-4,TRBJ1-4,CASSFWAGSRNEKLFF
TRBV4-3,TRBJ2-2,CASSHTSDTGELFF
TRBV7-2,TRBJ1-4,CASSLTLAAEKLFF
TRBV9,TRBJ2-1,CASSVISSGAYNEQFF
TRBV7-2,TRBJ2-3,CASRASSTDTQYF
TRBV5-1,TRBJ1-1,CASSLGQGLGEAFF
TRBV7-8,TRBJ1-5,CASSPLRTGRSIQPQHF
TRBV20-1,TRBJ1-2,CSARLQGGDYGYTF
TRBV7-2,TRBJ1-4,CASSPHRGLNEKLFF
TRBV19,TRBJ2-2,CASSLHGQGRNTGELFF
TRBV6-5,TRBJ2-3,CASSYSSSGVDTDTQYF
TRBV7-7,TRBJ2-5,CASSYRLADRAQYF
TRBV7-9,TRBJ2-1,CASSLAGMGTNEQFF
TRBV20-1,TRBJ2-1,CSASYPGATMKGQFF
TRBV9,TRBJ1-2,CASSASNRGLPYGYTF
TRBV10-3,TRBJ2-5,CAISSQGRGGETQYF
TRBV10-3,TRBJ1-3,CAISGPDRGSATIYF
TRBV12-3/TRBV12-4,TRBJ1-2,CASRGQGFYGYTF
TRBV24-1,TRBJ2-2,CATSDLTLTGSGELFF
TRBV7-2,TRBJ2-4,CASSFGGASVPKNIQYF
TRBV5-1,TRBJ1-1,CASSSGTNTEAFF
TRBV9,TRBJ2-1,CASSANSYNEQFF
TRBV25-1,TRBJ2-3,CASSEYTVGYSTDTQYF
TRBV20-1,TRBJ2-2,CSASQLVWSENTGELFF
TRBV5-1,TRBJ2-3,CASSPTGTGGTDTQYF
TRBV6-5,TRBJ2-6,CASSPLGANVLTF
TRBV5-1,TRBJ2-2,CASSSRTGATGELFF
TRBV7-9,TRBJ2-3,CASSLGLLTQYF
TRBV6-1,TRBJ1-3,CATRQGNSGNTIYF
TRBV5-1,TRBJ1-5,CASSLGGGSGSNQPQHF
TRBV4-3,TRBJ1-2,CASSLEVVGYGYTF
TRBV28,TRBJ2-7,CASSLLRDEQYF
TRBV14,TRBJ2-1,CASSHEDSYNEQFF
TRBV11-2,TRBJ2-5,CASSVSGKQETQYF
TRBV19,TRBJ2-2,CASSISAGGNTGELFF
TRBV27,TRBJ2-3,CASSLAGGLPDTQYF
TRBV7-2,TRBJ2-5,CASSPGTTDQETQYF
TRBV6-2/TRBV6-3,TRBJ2-3,CASSPGLEADTQYF
TRBV7-2,TRBJ2-3,CASSLDWVGGYTDTQYF
TRBV5-1,TRBJ2-7,CASSLQAGGTYEQYF
TRBV20-1,TRBJ2-5,CSARDPLRGGGETQYF
TRBV5-1,TRBJ2-1,CASSPLGPDEQFF